This T cell receptor (beta chain) is from a study of cytomegalovirus exposure and HLA in healthy donors. The PCR ran on 60 Vbeta and 13 Jbeta primers. The data were produced by immunoSEQ multiplex PCR, yet TCRdb's version contains in-frame clones alone and is incomplete. In total, the table holds about 38,000 clones. The sequenced sample consisted of PBMCs. The TCR originated in a man aged 35 to 55 in good health and CMV-seropositive.

This CDR3 is CASSRMRTSGSNTYNEQFF. The CDR3 region has the DNA TGTGCCAGCTCACGGATGAGGACTAGCGGGAGCAATACCTACAATGAGCAGTTCTTC. This chain links TRBV18 with TRBJ2-1; TRBD2 matches 13 bases. CDR1 is KGHSH and CDR2 is LQKENI in the germline V gene. The length of the CDR3 is 19 residues. V lost 4 bases to trimming and J lost 2 bases; unmatched junction nucleotides: 11.